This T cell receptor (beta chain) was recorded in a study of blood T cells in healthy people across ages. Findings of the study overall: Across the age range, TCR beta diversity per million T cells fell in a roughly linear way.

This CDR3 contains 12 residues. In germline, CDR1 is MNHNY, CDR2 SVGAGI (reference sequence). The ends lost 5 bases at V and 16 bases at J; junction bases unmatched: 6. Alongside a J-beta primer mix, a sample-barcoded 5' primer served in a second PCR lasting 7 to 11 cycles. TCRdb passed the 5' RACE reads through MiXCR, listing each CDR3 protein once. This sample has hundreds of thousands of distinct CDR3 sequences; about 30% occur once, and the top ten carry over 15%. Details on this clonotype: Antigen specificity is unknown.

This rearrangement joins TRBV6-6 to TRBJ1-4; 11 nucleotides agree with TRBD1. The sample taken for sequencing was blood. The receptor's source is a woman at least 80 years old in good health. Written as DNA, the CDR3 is TGTGCCAGCAGTCCGGACAGGGGGCGATGGTTTTTT. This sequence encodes CASSPDRGRWFF.